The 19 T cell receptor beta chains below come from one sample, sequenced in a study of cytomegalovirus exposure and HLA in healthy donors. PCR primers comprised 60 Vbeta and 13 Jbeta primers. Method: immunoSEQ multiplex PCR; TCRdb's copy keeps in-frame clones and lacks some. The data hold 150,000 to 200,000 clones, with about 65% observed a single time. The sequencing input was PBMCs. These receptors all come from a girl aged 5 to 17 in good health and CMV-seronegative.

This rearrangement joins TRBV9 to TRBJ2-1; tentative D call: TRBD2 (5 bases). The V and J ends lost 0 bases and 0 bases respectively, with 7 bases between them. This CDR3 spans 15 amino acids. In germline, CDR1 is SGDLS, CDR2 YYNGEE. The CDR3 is CASSVDSGSYNEQFF. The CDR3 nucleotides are TGTGCCAGCAGCGTAGACAGCGGCTCCTACAATGAGCAGTTCTTC.

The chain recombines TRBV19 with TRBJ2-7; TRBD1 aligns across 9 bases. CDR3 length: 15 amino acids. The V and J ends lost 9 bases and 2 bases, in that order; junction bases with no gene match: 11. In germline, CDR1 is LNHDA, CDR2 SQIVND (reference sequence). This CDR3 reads CASRPSGTGTYEQYF. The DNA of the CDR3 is TGTGCCAGCCGACCCTCCGGGACAGGGACCTACGAGCAGTACTTC.

The CDR3: CASSVTVFSGNTIYF. The DNA for the CDR3 is TGTGCCAGCAGCGTCACAGTGTTCTCTGGAAACACCATATATTTT. This chain joins TRBV6-1 and TRBJ1-3, with D hard to call. Germline V gives CDR1 MNHNS, CDR2 SASEGT. The germline V and J ends were trimmed by 6 bases and 0 bases, with 12 bases remaining between them. The CDR3 length is 15 residues.

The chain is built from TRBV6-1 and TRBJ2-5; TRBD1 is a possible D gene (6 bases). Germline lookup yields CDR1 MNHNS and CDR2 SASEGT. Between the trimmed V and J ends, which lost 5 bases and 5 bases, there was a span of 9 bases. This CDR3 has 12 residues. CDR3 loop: CASSTGKETQYF. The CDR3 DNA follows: TGTGCCAGCAGTACAGGGAAGGAGACCCAGTACTTC.

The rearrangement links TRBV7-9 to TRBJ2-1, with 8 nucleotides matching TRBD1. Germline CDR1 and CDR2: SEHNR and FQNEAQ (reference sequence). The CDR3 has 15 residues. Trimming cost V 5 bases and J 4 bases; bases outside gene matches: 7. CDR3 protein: CASSLQGAFYNEQFF. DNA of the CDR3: TGTGCCAGCAGCCTCCAGGGGGCCTTTTACAATGAGCAGTTCTTC.

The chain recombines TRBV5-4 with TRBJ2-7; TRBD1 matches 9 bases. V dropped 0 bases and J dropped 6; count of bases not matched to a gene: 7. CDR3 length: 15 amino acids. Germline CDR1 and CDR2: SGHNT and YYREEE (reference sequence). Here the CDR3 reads CASSLEGGQGLEQYF. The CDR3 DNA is TGTGCCAGCAGCTTGGAGGGGGGACAGGGACTCGAGCAGTACTTC.

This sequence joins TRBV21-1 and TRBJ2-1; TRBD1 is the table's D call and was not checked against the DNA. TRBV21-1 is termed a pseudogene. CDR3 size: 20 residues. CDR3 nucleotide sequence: TGTGCCAGCAGCAAAGATTTGATACAGGGGAGCATCTCGGCTAACAATGAGCAGTTCTTC. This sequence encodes CASSKDLIQGSISANNEQFF.

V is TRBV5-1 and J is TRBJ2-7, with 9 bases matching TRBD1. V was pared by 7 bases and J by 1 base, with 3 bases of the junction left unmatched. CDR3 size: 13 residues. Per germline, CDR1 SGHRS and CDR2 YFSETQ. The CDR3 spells CASSGTGSYEQYF. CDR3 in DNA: TGCGCCAGCTCCGGGACAGGGTCCTACGAGCAGTACTTC. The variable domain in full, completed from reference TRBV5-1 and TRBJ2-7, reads KAGVTQTPRYLIKTRGQQVTLSCSPISGHRSVSWYQQTPGQGLQFLFEYFSETQRNKGNFPGRFSGRQFSNSRSEMNVSTLELGDSALYLCASSGTGSYEQYFGPGTRLTVT.

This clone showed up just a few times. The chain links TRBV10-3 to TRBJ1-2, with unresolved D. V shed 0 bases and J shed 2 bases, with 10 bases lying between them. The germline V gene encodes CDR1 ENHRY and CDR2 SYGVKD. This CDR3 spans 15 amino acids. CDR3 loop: CAISESSGSNYGYTF. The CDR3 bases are TGTGCCATCAGTGAGTCGTCCGGGTCCAACTATGGCTACACCTTC.

The CDR3: CASSFWSGINTGELFF. CDR3 bases: TGTGCCAGCAGCTTTTGGTCTGGCATCAACACCGGGGAGCTGTTTTTT. The chain uses TRBV5-6 and TRBJ2-2; the D is unclear. CDR3 length equals 16 residues. Germline CDR1 is SGHDT and CDR2 is YYEEEE. Trimming shortened V by 2 bases and J by 2 bases, and 13 bases separated the two germline ends.

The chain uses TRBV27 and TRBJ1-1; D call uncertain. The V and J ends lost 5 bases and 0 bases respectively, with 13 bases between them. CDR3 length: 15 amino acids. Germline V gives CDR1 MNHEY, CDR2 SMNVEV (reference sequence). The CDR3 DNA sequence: TGTGCCAGCAGTCCCCAGCGGACTATGAACACTGAAGCTTTCTTT. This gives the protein CASSPQRTMNTEAFF.

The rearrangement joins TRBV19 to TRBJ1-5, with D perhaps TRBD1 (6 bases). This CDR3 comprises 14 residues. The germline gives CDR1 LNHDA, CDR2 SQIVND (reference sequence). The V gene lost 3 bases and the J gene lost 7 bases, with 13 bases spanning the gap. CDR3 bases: TGTGCCAGTAGTATCAGGGGCCAGGCGCAGCCCCAGCATTTT. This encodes CASSIRGQAQPQHF.

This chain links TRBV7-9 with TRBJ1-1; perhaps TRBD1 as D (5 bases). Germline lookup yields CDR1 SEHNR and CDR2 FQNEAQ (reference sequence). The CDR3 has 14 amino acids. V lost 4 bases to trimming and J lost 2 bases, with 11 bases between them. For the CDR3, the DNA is TGTGCCAGCAGCTCGGGGGGATTCAACACTGAAGCTTTCTTT. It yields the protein CASSSGGFNTEAFF.

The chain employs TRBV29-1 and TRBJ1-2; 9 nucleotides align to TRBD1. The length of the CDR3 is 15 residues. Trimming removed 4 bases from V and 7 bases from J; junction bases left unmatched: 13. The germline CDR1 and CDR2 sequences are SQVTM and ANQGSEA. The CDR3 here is CSVGRRDRVTRGYTF. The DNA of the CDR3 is TGCAGCGTTGGGAGGCGGGACAGGGTTACGCGTGGCTACACCTTC.

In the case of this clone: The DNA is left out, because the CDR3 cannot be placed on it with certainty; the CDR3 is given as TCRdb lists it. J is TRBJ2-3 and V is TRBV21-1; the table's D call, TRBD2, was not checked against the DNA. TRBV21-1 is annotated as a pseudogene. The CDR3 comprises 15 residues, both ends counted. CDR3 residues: CASSPVGEGTDTQYF.

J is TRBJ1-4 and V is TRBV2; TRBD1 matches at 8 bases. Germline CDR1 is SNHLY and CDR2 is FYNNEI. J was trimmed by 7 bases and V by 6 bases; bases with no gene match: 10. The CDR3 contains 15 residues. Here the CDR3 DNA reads TGTGCCAGCAGCCTTGACAGGGGAGGGAGTGAAAAACTGTTTTTT. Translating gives CASSLDRGGSEKLFF.

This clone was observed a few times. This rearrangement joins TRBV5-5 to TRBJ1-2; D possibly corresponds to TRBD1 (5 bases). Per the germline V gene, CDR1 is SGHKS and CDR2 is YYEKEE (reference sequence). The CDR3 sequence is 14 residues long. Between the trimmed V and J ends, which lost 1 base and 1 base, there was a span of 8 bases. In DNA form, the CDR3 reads TGTGCCAGCAGCTTGATAGGGGATAACTATGGCTACACCTTC. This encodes CASSLIGDNYGYTF.

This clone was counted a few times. The chain's CDR3 is CASSRTGSGELFF. In DNA form, the CDR3 reads TGTGCCAGCAGTCGGACAGGGTCCGGGGAGCTGTTTTTT. This chain links TRBV6-5 with TRBJ2-2; 8 positions agree with TRBD1. J gave up 6 bases and V 5 bases, and 2 bases lay outside the gene matches. This CDR3 has 13 amino acids. Looked up from germline, CDR1 is MNHEY and CDR2 is SVGAGI.

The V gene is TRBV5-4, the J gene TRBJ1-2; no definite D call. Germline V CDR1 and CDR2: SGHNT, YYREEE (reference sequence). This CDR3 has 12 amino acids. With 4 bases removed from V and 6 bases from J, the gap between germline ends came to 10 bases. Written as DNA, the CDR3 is TGTGCCAGCAGCGCAGACACCCATGGCTACACCTTC. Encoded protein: CASSADTHGYTF. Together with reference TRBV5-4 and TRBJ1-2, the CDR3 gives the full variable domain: ETGVTQSPTHLIKTRGQQVTLRCSSQSGHNTVSWYQQALGQGPQFIFQYYREEENGRGNFPPRFSGLQFPNYSSELNVNALELDDSALYLCASSADTHGYTFGSGTRLTVV.